Described below is a single T cell receptor (beta chain) sequence and its context. The germline V and J ends were trimmed by 6 bases and 4 bases, with 15 bases remaining between them. The length of the CDR3 is 14 residues. Germline-derived CDR1 and CDR2 are MNHEY and SMNVEV (reference sequence). The sample is drawn from a study of blood T cell repertoires in COVID-19. The overall study: The cDNA or gDNA used as material had been derived from T cells, B-cell-depleted T cells, or PBMCs.

The data were produced by immunoSEQ multiplex PCR, yet TCRdb's version contains in-frame clones alone and is incomplete. The table has about 250,000 clones, around 86% seen once; the top ten hold just under 0.95%. This clonotype was sampled from a woman in her forties who had recovered from COVID-19. V gene TRBV27 combines with J gene TRBJ1-1; TRBD1 might be the D (5 bases). The sample was peripheral blood. The CDR3 DNA sequence: TGTGCCAGCAGCGCGGGATTGGGGGGCACTGAAGCTTTCTTT. Translating gives CASSAGLGGTEAFF.